The clone carrying this T cell receptor beta chain was counted at least ten times. Its target is unknown. The entry originates in a study of Graves' ophthalmopathy and Graves' hyperthyroidism. Study results and caveats: A 13-signature model separated ophthalmopathy from stable hyperthyroidism, reaching around 90% sensitivity and 75% to 83% specificity cross-validated. Detection in blood was also observed for most expanded thyroid clonotypes above 0.001 frequency.

TCR beta CDR3 amplification used RNA transcripts. An initial RT-PCR round employing HTBI primers preceded a second-round multiplex PCR. MiXCR, applied by TCRdb to the multiplex PCR reads, yields one record per CDR3 protein. This table holds 400,000 to 500,000 distinct CDR3 sequences, under 25% found once. Hyperthyroidism patients had new diagnoses, durations under 2 months, and ages of 18 to 65. From fresh peripheral blood, roughly 11 ml in volume, the PBMCs were obtained. The CDR3 is 15 amino acids. Germline V gene sequence: CDR1 SGDLS, CDR2 YYNGEE. V lost 0 bases to trimming and J lost 1 base, with 8 bases between them.

This TCR derives from a woman between 18 and 30 years old with stable Graves' hyperthyroidism. This chain links TRBV9 with TRBJ2-4; tentatively, D is TRBD2 (5 bases). Source material: peripheral blood. CDR3 residues: CASSVGGSAKNIQYF. CDR3 nucleotide sequence: TGTGCCAGCAGCGTAGGAGGGTCGGCCAAAAACATTCAGTACTTC.